This T cell receptor beta chain was captured in a study of OX40 agonist ivuxolimab in advanced cancers. The CDR3 contains 14 residues. Per germline, CDR1 MNHNS and CDR2 SASEGT. The V and J ends lost 5 bases and 4 bases respectively, with 11 bases between them. Assay: immunoSEQ multiplex PCR; the TCRdb copy retains only in-frame clones and omits some. The sample consists of under 50,000 clones, 87% of them appearing once. This clone appeared a few times. What it recognizes is unknown. General study results and limits: The study found that CD8+ T cells averaged more expanded clones than CD4+.

Specimen: CD4+ or CD8+ T cells sorted from blood, collected in a trial of the OX40 agonist ivuxolimab. J is TRBJ2-2 and V is TRBV6-1; either TRBD1 or TRBD2 may supply D (5 bases each). The sequence was collected from an adult with an advanced solid tumor such as melanoma, head and neck, liver or kidney cancer. The CDR3 coding sequence is TGTGCCAGCAGTAGCACAGGAGGCACCGGGGAGCTGTTTTTT. Protein sequence: CASSSTGGTGELFF.